This T cell receptor (beta chain) comes out of a study of T-cell reconstitution after alpha-beta-depleted transplantation in children. The CDR3 has 12 residues. Trimming left V 2 bases short and J 5 bases short, with 3 bases between. CDR1 is SGHAT and CDR2 is FQNNGV in the germline V gene. Unique molecular identifiers tagged the TCRbeta library. TCRdb re-derived calls from the PCR reads in MiXCR, one entry per CDR3 protein. The sample includes 300,000 or so distinct CDR3 sequences, about 10% of them seen just once. This clonotype was seen a few times. V is TRBV11-2 and J is TRBJ1-4; D is unresolved. The TCR sequence derives from a human donor who donated a stem cell graft to a child with SCID. Sequenced material: PBMCs from the stem cell graft donor, taken from the stem cell graft. CDR3 sequence reads: CASSLPNEKLFF. The CDR3 DNA follows: TGTGCCAGCAGCTTACCGAATGAAAAACTGTTTTTT.